The 21 T cell receptor beta chains listed next were all sequenced from one sample in a study of T cell responses to AZD1222 COVID-19 vaccine. Assay: immunoSEQ multiplex PCR; the TCRdb copy retains only in-frame clones and omits some. The sample holds about 140,000 clones; 92% are singletons and the top ten take less than 3.5%. Sequencing used peripheral blood, obtained 28 days after the second AZD1222 dose. All receptors derive from an adult who received the AZD1222 COVID-19 vaccine.

The genes are TRBV27 and TRBJ1-5; no definite D call. This CDR3 comprises 14 residues. V shed 1 base and J shed 2 bases, with 6 bases lying between them. The germline V gene has CDR1 MNHEY and CDR2 SMNVEV (reference sequence). CDR3 loop: CASSLWGGNQPQHF. As DNA, the CDR3 is TGTGCCAGCAGTTTATGGGGAGGCAATCAGCCCCAGCATTTT.

J is TRBJ2-3 and V is TRBV7-2; D unresolved. This CDR3 region has 13 residues. V was shortened by 3 bases and J by 4 bases, with 8 bases between the two germline ends. In germline, CDR1 is SGHTA, CDR2 FQGNSA. The CDR3 DNA reads as TGTGCCAGCAGCTTCACGGGCCCAGATACGCAGTATTTT. Protein sequence: CASSFTGPDTQYF.

The rearrangement uses TRBV3-1 (or the pseudogene TRBV3-2) and TRBJ2-3, with D possibly being TRBD2 (5 bases). Germline V gene data show CDR1 as LGHDT and CDR2 as YNNKEL (reference sequence). CDR3 size: 12 residues. Between the trimmed V and J ends, which lost 4 bases and 6 bases, there was a span of 8 bases. The CDR3 loop reads CASSPSGDTQYF. The CDR3 DNA reads TGTGCCAGCAGCCCGAGCGGTGATACGCAGTATTTT.

CDR3 nucleotides: TGTGCCAGCAGCGTAGTAACAGGGAACACTGAAGCTTTCTTT. This encodes CASSVVTGNTEAFF. The V gene is TRBV9, the J gene TRBJ1-1, with D perhaps matching TRBD1 (5 bases). Trimming pared 0 bases from V and 1 base from J, leaving 7 bases between. This CDR3 spans 14 amino acids. CDR1 SGDLS and CDR2 YYNGEE come from the germline V gene.

J is TRBJ1-5 and V is TRBV7-9, with 8 bases fitting TRBD1. CDR1 and CDR2 (germline): SEHNR, FQNEAQ (reference sequence). With V trimmed by 5 bases and J by 11 bases, 11 bases remained unmatched. The CDR3 contains 14 residues. The CDR3 region is CASSPGQGIRTQHF. DNA of the CDR3: TGTGCCAGCAGCCCTGGACAGGGAATTAGGACCCAGCATTTT. The full variable domain, in which reference TRBV7-9 and TRBJ1-5 provide the parts outside the CDR3, is DTGVSQNPRHKITKRGQNVTFRCDPISEHNRLYWYRQTLGQGPEFLTYFQNEAQLEKSRLLSDRFSAERPKGSFSTLEIQRTEQGDSAMYLCASSPGQGIRTQHFGDGTRLSIL.

This rearrangement joins TRBV19 to TRBJ1-1; D may be TRBD1 (5 bases). This CDR3 comprises 13 residues. The ends were cut back, 4 bases at V and 3 bases at J, with 9 bases in the middle. The germline CDR1 and CDR2 sequences are LNHDA and SQIVND (reference sequence). CDR3 in DNA: TGTGCCAGTAGTAGGGGGATGTACACTGAAGCTTTCTTT. Protein: CASSRGMYTEAFF.

The rearrangement uses TRBV28 and TRBJ2-7; 8 positions match TRBD2. The CDR3 runs 14 residues. V gave up 8 bases and J gave up 5 bases; unmatched junction bases: 11. Germline CDR1 reads MDHEN; CDR2 reads SYDVKM. The CDR3: CASRRSGRPHEQYF. The CDR3 DNA follows: TGTGCCAGCCGCCGAAGCGGGAGACCCCACGAGCAGTACTTC.

The V call is TRBV3-1 (or the pseudogene TRBV3-2), the J call TRBJ1-3; D is possibly TRBD1 (6 bases). The V end lost 4 bases, the J end lost 1 base, and 20 bases lay between the germline ends. Germline CDR1 and CDR2: LGHDT and YNNKEL (reference sequence). The CDR3 has 18 residues. CDR3 amino acids: CASSLGPQNRVSGNTIYF. DNA for the CDR3: TGTGCCAGCAGCCTAGGCCCCCAGAACAGGGTATCTGGAAACACCATATATTTT.

The chain has TRBV30 and TRBJ1-5; 7 bases line up with TRBD1. The V and J ends lost 0 bases and 2 bases, in that order; junction bases with no gene match: 1. The CDR3 is 14 amino acids. Germline CDR1 and CDR2: GTSNPN and SVGIG (reference sequence). The CDR3 nucleotides read TGTGCCTGGAGTGTACAGGGGCGCAATCAGCCCCAGCATTTT. Its protein product is CAWSVQGRNQPQHF. The whole variable domain, filled in from reference TRBV30 and TRBJ1-5, reads SQTIHQWPATLVQPVGSPLSLECTVEGTSNPNLYWYRQAAGRGLQLLFYSVGIGQISSEVPQNLSASRPQDRQFILSSKKLLLSDSGFYLCAWSVQGRNQPQHFGDGTRLSIL.

The rearrangement links TRBV30 to TRBJ1-2; 7 nucleotides agree with TRBD1. The V gene end was trimmed by 3 bases and the J gene end by 4 bases; junction bases not matched to a gene: 5. Germline-derived CDR1 and CDR2 are GTSNPN and SVGIG (reference sequence). CDR3 length equals 13 residues. The CDR3 is CAWRATGTYGYTF. The DNA of the CDR3 is TGTGCCTGGAGAGCGACAGGGACCTATGGCTACACCTTC.

The chain combines TRBV2 with TRBJ2-3, with 9 nucleotides matching TRBD2. The CDR3 loop spans 17 amino acids. V lost 8 bases and J lost 2; bases outside the gene matches: 14. Germline assignment: CDR1 SNHLY and CDR2 FYNNEI. The CDR3 DNA follows: TGTGCCAGCCGTTACATAGGGCTAGCGGGACTCACAGATACGCAGTATTTT. Translation: CASRYIGLAGLTDTQYF.

The chain couples TRBV7-2 to TRBJ2-7, with D tentatively TRBD1 (6 bases). Per the germline V gene, CDR1 is SGHTA and CDR2 is FQGNSA. CDR3 length: 15 residues. V lost 5 bases and J lost 0, with 14 bases in between. In nucleotides, the CDR3 is TGTGCCAGCAGCGGACGACAGGAAATCTCCTACGAGCAGTACTTC. Protein: CASSGRQEISYEQYF.

This chain uses TRBV18 with TRBJ2-7; 10 bases are a match to TRBD1. CDR3 length: 15 residues. The germline V gene has CDR1 KGHSH and CDR2 LQKENI. The trim removed 3 bases at V and 7 bases at J, leaving 9 bases unmatched. The CDR3 DNA sequence: TGTGCCAGCTCACCGGGGACAGGGGATTTCGGAGAGCAGTACTTC. It specifies CASSPGTGDFGEQYF.

CDR3 DNA: TGTGCCAGCAGTGCCCCATCAACTAATGAAAAACTGTTTTTT. This sequence encodes CASSAPSTNEKLFF. V gene TRBV28 combines with J gene TRBJ1-4, with D unresolved. The germline gives CDR1 MDHEN, CDR2 SYDVKM. The CDR3 sequence is 14 residues long. The V end lost 5 bases, the J end lost 0 bases, and 7 bases lay between the germline ends. Using reference TRBV28 and TRBJ1-4 for the parts outside the CDR3, the full variable domain is DVKVTQSSRYLVKRTGEKVFLECVQDMDHENMFWYRQDPGLGLRLIYFSYDVKMKEKGDIPEGYSVSREKKERFSLILESASTNQTSMYLCASSAPSTNEKLFFGSGTQLSVL.

The chain employs TRBV7-8 and TRBJ1-5, with D possibly being TRBD1 (5 bases). Trimming pared 0 bases from V and 4 bases from J, leaving 13 bases between. Germline CDR1 and CDR2: SGHVS and FQNEAQ. The CDR3 totals 16 residues. In DNA, the CDR3 is TGTGCCAGCAGCTTAGCGGTCAAGGGGAGGAATCAGCCCCAGCATTTT. It translates to CASSLAVKGRNQPQHF. Full variable domain (outside the CDR3, taken from reference TRBV7-8 and TRBJ1-5): GAGVSQSPRYKVAKRGQDVALRCDPISGHVSLFWYQQALGQGPEFLTYFQNEAQLDKSGLPSDRFFAERPEGSVSTLKIQRTQQEDSAVYLCASSLAVKGRNQPQHFGDGTRLSIL.

In this sample, this clone turned up once. This rearrangement joins TRBV4-1 to TRBJ2-3, with D hard to call. Germline V lookup: CDR1 MGHRA, CDR2 YSYEKL. This CDR3 has 16 amino acids. The ends were cut back, 1 base at V and 1 base at J, with 12 bases in the middle. The CDR3 protein is CASSQVISSGTDTQYF. The CDR3, as DNA: TGCGCCAGCAGCCAAGTCATTAGCAGCGGCACAGATACGCAGTATTTT.

The V gene is TRBV5-5, the J gene TRBJ2-7; 8 bases are shared with TRBD1. The CDR3 runs to 15 residues. Germline trimming cut 4 bases from V and 3 bases from J; bases unmatched to any gene: 9. The germline V gene encodes CDR1 SGHKS and CDR2 YYEKEE (reference sequence). The CDR3 spells CASSLTGGGLYEQYF. In DNA form, the CDR3 reads TGTGCCAGCAGCCTTACAGGGGGAGGTCTCTACGAGCAGTACTTC.

This clone has a single count. The chain recombines TRBV5-3 with TRBJ1-2; no reliable D call. TRBV5-3 has ORF status, its function being uncertain. Trimming pared 3 bases from V and 8 bases from J, leaving 32 bases between. The CDR3 contains 19 residues. CDR3 amino acids: CARSSKTLKGNFASGGYTF. The CDR3 nucleotides read TGTGCCAGAAGCTCAAAAACCCTGAAAGGAAATTTCGCTTCAGGAGGCTACACCTTC.

The rearrangement links TRBV2 to TRBJ2-5; D not resolved. This CDR3 contains 12 residues. From germline, CDR1 is SNHLY and CDR2 FYNNEI. V shed 5 bases and J shed 9 bases, with 13 bases lying between them. The CDR3 DNA is TGTGCCAGCAGTCCCTCCGGGCCGGCCCAGTACTTC. It is translated as CASSPSGPAQYF.

V usage is TRBV27 and J usage is TRBJ2-5; 10 bases line up with TRBD2. The CDR3 covers 17 residues. With 6 bases clipped from V and 5 bases from J, the junction kept 15 bases outside the gene matches. Germline values: CDR1 MNHEY, CDR2 SMNVEV (reference sequence). This CDR3 reads CASRNSAGGRGYETQYF. In DNA, the CDR3 is TGTGCCAGCAGAAACTCAGCGGGGGGGCGAGGGTATGAGACCCAGTACTTC.

The chain couples TRBV5-1 to TRBJ2-5; unclear D gene. Trimming removed 4 bases from V and 5 bases from J, with 12 bases in between. Germline V CDR1 and CDR2: SGHRS, YFSETQ. The CDR3 is made up of 13 amino acids. The CDR3 reads CASSLSFGETQYF. The CDR3 DNA reads TGCGCCAGCAGCCTATCTTTCGGGGAGACCCAGTACTTC. Drawing the rest from reference TRBV5-1 and TRBJ2-5, the complete variable domain is KAGVTQTPRYLIKTRGQQVTLSCSPISGHRSVSWYQQTPGQGLQFLFEYFSETQRNKGNFPGRFSGRQFSNSRSEMNVSTLELGDSALYLCASSLSFGETQYFGPGTRLLVL.